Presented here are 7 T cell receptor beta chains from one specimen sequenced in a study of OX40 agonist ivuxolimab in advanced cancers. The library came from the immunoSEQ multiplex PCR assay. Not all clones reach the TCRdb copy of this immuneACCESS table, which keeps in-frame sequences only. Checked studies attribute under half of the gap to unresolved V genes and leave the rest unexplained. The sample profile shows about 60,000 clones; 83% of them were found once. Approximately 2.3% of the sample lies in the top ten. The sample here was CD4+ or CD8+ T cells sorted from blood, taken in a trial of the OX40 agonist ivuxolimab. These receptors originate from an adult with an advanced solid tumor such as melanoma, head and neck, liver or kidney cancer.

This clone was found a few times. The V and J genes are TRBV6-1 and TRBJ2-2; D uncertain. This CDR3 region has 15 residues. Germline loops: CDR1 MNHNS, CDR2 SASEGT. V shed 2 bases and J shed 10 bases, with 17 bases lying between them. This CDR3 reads CASSEFPGRTKELFF. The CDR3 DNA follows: TGTGCCAGCAGTGAATTCCCGGGTCGGACCAAGGAGCTGTTTTTT.

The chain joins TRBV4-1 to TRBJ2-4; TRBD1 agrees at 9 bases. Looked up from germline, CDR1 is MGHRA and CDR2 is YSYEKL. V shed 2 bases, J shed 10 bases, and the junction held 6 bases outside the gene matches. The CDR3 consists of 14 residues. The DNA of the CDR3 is TGCGCCAGCAGCCAAACCGGGACAGGGCCTATTCAGTACTTC. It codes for CASSQTGTGPIQYF.

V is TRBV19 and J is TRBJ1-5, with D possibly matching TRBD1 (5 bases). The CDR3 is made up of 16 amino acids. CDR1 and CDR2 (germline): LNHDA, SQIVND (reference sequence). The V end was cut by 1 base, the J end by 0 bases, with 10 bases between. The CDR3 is CASSIGGSYSNQPQHF. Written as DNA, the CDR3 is TGTGCCAGTAGTATAGGGGGGAGTTATAGCAATCAGCCCCAGCATTTT. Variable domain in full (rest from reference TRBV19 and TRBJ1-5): DGGITQSPKYLFRKEGQNVTLSCEQNLNHDAMYWYRQDPGQGLRLIYYSQIVNDFQKGDIAEGYSVSREKKESFPLTVTSAQKNPTAFYLCASSIGGSYSNQPQHFGDGTRLSIL.

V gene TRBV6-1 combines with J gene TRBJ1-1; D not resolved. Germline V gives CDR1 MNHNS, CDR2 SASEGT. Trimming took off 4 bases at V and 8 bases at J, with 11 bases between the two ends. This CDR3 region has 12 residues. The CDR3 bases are TGTGCCAGCAGTGCTTGGCCGGGGGAAGCTTTCTTT. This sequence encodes CASSAWPGEAFF.

CDR3 residues: CASSREMGEQYF. The CDR3 DNA is TGTGCCAGCAGCCGAGAAATGGGAGAGCAGTACTTC. The rearrangement links TRBV11-3 to TRBJ2-7, with no clear D. Between the trimmed V and J ends, which lost 5 bases and 7 bases, there was a span of 12 bases. The germline CDR1 and CDR2 sequences are SGHNT and YENEEA. The CDR3 contains 12 residues.

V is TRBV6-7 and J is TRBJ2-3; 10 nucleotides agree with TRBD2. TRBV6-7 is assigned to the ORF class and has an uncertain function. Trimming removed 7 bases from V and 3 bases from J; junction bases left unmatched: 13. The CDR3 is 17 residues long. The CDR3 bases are TGTGCCAGCACCCGACTAGCGGGCGGGGGGTGGACAGATACGCAGTATTTT. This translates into CASTRLAGGGWTDTQYF.

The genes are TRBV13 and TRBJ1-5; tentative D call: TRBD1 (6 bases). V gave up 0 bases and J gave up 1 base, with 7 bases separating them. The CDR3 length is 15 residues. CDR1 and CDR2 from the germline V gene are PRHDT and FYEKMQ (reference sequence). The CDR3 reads CASSLGGGSNQPQHF. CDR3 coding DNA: TGTGCCAGCAGCTTAGGAGGGGGGAGCAATCAGCCCCAGCATTTT. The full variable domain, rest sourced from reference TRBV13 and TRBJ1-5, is AAGVIQSPRHLIKEKRETATLKCYPIPRHDTVYWYQQGPGQDPQFLISFYEKMQSDKGSIPDRFSAQQFSDYHSELNMSSLELGDSALYFCASSLGGGSNQPQHFGDGTRLSIL.